The present T cell receptor beta chain was sequenced within a study of T cell repertoires in aging, cancer and after chemotherapy. Multiplex touch-down PCR with TRB-A/B primers amplified rearranged V-D-J TRB sequences. TCRdb re-analysed the multiplex PCR reads in MiXCR, keeping a single row per CDR3 protein. The data contain 9,500 or so distinct CDR3 sequences, 20% to 25% of them seen just once; the ten biggest clones take up 1.3%. Germline loops: CDR1 DFQATT, CDR2 SNEGSKA (reference sequence). V was clipped by 1 base and J by 3 bases, with 9 bases between them. The CDR3 has 13 residues. Study results and limitations: Age-matched healthy donors had significantly more diverse, less clonal blood TCR repertoires than untreated cancer patients.

This clonotype is deemed medium-sized. What it binds is not known. Peripheral blood genomic DNA, not sorted cells or RNA, was the template. V is TRBV20-1 and J is TRBJ1-2; D remains ambiguous. The source of this sequence is a human donor in good health. Sequencing was done on a sample of blood. CDR3 DNA sequence: TGCAGTGCTAGAGGAGACGAAGACTATGGCTACACCTTC. It codes for CSARGDEDYGYTF.